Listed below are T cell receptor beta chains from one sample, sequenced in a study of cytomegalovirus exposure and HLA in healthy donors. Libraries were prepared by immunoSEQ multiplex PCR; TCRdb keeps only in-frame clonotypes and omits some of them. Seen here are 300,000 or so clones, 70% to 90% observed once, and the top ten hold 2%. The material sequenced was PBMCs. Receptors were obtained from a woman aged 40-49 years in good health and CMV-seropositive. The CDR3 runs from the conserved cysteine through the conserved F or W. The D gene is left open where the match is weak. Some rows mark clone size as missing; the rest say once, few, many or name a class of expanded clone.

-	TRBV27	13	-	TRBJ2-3	TGTGCCAGCAGGATTACGGGTGGAGATACGCAGTATTTT	CASRITGGDTQYF
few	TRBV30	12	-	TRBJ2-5	TGTGCCTGGAGTGCAGGGCAAGAGACCCAGTACTTC	CAWSAGQETQYF
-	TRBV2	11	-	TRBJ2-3	TGTGCCAGCAGTGTGCGAGATACGCAGTATTTT	CASSVRDTQYF
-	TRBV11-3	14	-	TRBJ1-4	TGTGCCAGCAGGACCAGGGTTGAAGATGAAAAACTGTTTTTT	CASRTRVEDEKLFF
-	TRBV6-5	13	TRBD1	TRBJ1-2	TGTGCCAGCAGTCGGACAGGGGGCCATGGCTACACCTTC	CASSRTGGHGYTF
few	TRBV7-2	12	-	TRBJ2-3	TGTGCCAGCAGCAAGAGGGGGGATACGCAGTATTTT	CASSKRGDTQYF
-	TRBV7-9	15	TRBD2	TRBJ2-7	TGTGCCAGCAGCTTAATGGGCGGGAGTCAGGACGAGCAGTACTTC	CASSLMGGSQDEQYF
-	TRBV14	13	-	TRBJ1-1	TGTGCCAGCAGTTTGCAGTTGAACACTGAAGCTTTCTTT	CASSLQLNTEAFF
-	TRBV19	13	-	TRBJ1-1	TGTGCCAGTAGTCGGCAGGCGAACACTGAAGCTTTCTTT	CASSRQANTEAFF
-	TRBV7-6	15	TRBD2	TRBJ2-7	TGTGCCAGCAGCCCGGGGACTAGCGGGAGAACCGAGCAGTACTTC	CASSPGTSGRTEQYF
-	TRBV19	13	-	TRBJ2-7	TGTGCCAGTAGACGGGAAGGTTACAACGAGCAGTACTTC	CASRREGYNEQYF
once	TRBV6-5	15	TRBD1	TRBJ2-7	TGTGCCAGCAGTTACTGGACAGGGAGTAGATACGAGCAGTACTTC	CASSYWTGSRYEQYF
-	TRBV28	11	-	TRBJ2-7	TGTGCCAGCTCAGGACTCTACGAGCAGTACTTC	CASSGLYEQYF
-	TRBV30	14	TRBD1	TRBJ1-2	TGTGCCTGGAGTGGGACAGGTGGCAACTATGGCTACACCTTC	CAWSGTGGNYGYTF
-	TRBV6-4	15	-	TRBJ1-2	TGTGCCAGCAGTGACGGGGGGGGCGCGGACTATGGCTACACCTTC	CASSDGGGADYGYTF
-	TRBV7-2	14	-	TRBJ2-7	TGTGCCAGCAGCTTGATGGACTCTTCGCGCGAGCAGTACTTC	CASSLMDSSREQYF
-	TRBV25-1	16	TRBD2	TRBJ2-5	TGTGCCAGCAGCACTACAAGCGGGAGTCGACAAGAGACCCAGTACTTC	CASSTTSGSRQETQYF
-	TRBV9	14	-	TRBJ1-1	TGTGCCAGCAGCGAACAGCCCATGAACACTGAAGCTTTCTTT	CASSEQPMNTEAFF
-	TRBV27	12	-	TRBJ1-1	TGTGCCAGCAGGTCACTGGGGGGTGAAGCTTTCTTT	CASRSLGGEAFF
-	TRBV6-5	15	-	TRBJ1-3	TGTGCCAGCAGTTCGGAGGTTGGCTCTGGAAACACCATATATTTT	CASSSEVGSGNTIYF
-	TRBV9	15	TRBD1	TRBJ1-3	TGTGCCAGCAGCGTAGACGGGACAGGGGGAAACACCATATATTTT	CASSVDGTGGNTIYF
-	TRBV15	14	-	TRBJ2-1	TGTGCCACCAACCCCGGGACTGGGTACAATGAGCAGTTCTTC	CATNPGTGYNEQFF
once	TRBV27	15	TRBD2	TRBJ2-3	TGTGCCAGCAGGACTAGCGGGAGATCCCCAGATACGCAGTATTTT	CASRTSGRSPDTQYF
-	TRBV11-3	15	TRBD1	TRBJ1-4	TGTGCCAGCAGCTTCACAGGGGGCTCTAATGAAAAACTGTTTTTT	CASSFTGGSNEKLFF
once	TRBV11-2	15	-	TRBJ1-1	TGTGCCAGCAGCTTACCGGAGGGATTGAACACTGAAGCTTTCTTT	CASSLPEGLNTEAFF
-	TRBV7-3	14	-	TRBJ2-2	TGTGCCAGCAGCTTTTCGGGAAACACCGGGGAGCTGTTTTTT	CASSFSGNTGELFF
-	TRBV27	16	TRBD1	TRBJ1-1	TGTGCCAGCAGTCCCGGAACGGGGACAGGGAGGACTGAAGCTTTCTTT	CASSPGTGTGRTEAFF
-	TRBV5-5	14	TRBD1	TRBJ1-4	TGTGCCAGCAGCTTGGGACAGGGGAATGAAAAACTGTTTTTT	CASSLGQGNEKLFF
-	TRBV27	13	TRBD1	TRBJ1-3	TGTGCCAGCAGCCGGACAGGTGGAAACACCATATATTTT	CASSRTGGNTIYF
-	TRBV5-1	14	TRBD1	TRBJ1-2	TGCGCCAGCAGCTTCCCGGAGGGGGCGCGGGGCTACACCTTC	CASSFPEGARGYTF
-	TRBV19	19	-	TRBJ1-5	TGTGCCAGTAGAGGGGGGGGACCCGCCCTATCTTATAGCAATCAGCCCCAGCATTTT	CASRGGGPALSYSNQPQHF
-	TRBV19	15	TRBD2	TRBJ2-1	TGTGCCAGTAGTACGTTGACTAGCGGATACAATGAGCAGTTCTTC	CASSTLTSGYNEQFF
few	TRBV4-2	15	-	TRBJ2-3	TGTGCCAGCAGCCAAGACCCCAGCGTGGCAGATACGCAGTATTTT	CASSQDPSVADTQYF
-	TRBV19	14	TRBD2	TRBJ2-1	TGTGCCAGTAGAACTAGCGTCTCCTACAATGAGCAGTTCTTC	CASRTSVSYNEQFF
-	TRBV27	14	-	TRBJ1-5	TGTGCCAGCAGTTTATCTAGACGGGATCAGCCCCAGCATTTT	CASSLSRRDQPQHF
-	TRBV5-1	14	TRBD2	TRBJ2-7	TGCGCCAGCAGCTTGGAAGGGACTACCTACGAGCAGTACTTC	CASSLEGTTYEQYF
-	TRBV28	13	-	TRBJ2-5	TGTGCCAGCAGTTTAGGCAGGGTGGAGACCCAGTACTTC	CASSLGRVETQYF
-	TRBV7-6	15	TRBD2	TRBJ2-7	TGTGCCAGCAGCTTAGCCTCCAGGCGGGAGGGCGGGCAGTACTTC	CASSLASRREGGQYF
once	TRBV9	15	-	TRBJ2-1	TGTGCCAGCAGCGTATCGAGCATCCCCCTCGATGAGCAGTTCTTC	CASSVSSIPLDEQFF
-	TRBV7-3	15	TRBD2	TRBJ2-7	TGTGCCAGCAGCAAGGGGCTAGCGGGGGCCTACGAGCAGTACTTC	CASSKGLAGAYEQYF
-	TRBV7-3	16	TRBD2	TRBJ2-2	TGTGCCAGCAGCAAGACTAGCGGGATCGGTACCGGGGAGCTGTTTTTT	CASSKTSGIGTGELFF
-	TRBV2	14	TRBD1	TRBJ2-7	TGTGCCAGCAATCCGGGACAGGTTTTCCACGAGCAGTACTTC	CASNPGQVFHEQYF
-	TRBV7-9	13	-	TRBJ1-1	TGTGCCAGCAGTGGGCAGGGAAACACTGAAGCTTTCTTT	CASSGQGNTEAFF
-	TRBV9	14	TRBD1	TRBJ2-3	TGTGCCAGCACGTGGGACAGCAGCACAGATACGCAGTATTTT	CASTWDSSTDTQYF
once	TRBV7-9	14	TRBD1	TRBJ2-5	TGTGCCAGCAGTCCCGGGACAGGGATGGAGACCCAGTACTTC	CASSPGTGMETQYF
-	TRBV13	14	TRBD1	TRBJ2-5	TGTGCCAGCAGCTTCCGGACAGGGGGAGAGACCCAGTACTTC	CASSFRTGGETQYF
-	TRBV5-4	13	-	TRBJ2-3	TGTGCCAGCAGCTCGACTAACACAGATACGCAGTATTTT	CASSSTNTDTQYF
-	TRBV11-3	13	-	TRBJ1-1	TGTGCCAGCAGCTGGGAGGGGAACACTGAAGCTTTCTTT	CASSWEGNTEAFF
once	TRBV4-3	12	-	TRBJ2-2	TGCGCCAGCAGCCCCCCCTTCGGGGAGCTGTTTTTT	CASSPPFGELFF
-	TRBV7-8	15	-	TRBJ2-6	TGTGCCAGCAGCTCACAGGCCTCTGGGGCCAACGTCCTGACTTTC	CASSSQASGANVLTF
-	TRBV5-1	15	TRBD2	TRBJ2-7	TGCGCCAGCAGCCGGGGGGGGGACAAAGGCGGTGAGCAGTACTTC	CASSRGGDKGGEQYF
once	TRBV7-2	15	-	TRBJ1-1	TGTGCCAGCAGCTTAGGGTCCCATGGAGGGGCTGAAGCTTTCTTT	CASSLGSHGGAEAFF
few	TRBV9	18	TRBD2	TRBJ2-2	TGTGCCAGCAGCGTAGAGGCTAGCGGGAGTATGAACACCGGGGAGCTGTTTTTT	CASSVEASGSMNTGELFF